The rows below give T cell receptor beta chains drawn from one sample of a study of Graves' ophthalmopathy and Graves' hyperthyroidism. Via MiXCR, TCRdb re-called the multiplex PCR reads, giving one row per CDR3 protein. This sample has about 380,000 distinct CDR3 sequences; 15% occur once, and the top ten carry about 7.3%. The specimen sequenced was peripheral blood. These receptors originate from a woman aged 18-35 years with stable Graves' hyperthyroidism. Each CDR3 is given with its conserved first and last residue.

cdr3_aa: CASRRAREFYEQYF
j_call: TRBJ2-7
v_call: TRBV6-2/TRBV6-3

cdr3_aa: CASSYAGTGGAWAEAFF
j_call: TRBJ1-1
v_call: TRBV5-1

cdr3_aa: CSVDELRKSDTEAFF
j_call: TRBJ1-1
v_call: TRBV29-1

cdr3_aa: CASSLVGSPGNTIYF
j_call: TRBJ1-3
v_call: TRBV7-2

cdr3_aa: CASSDWQGRAESYEQYF
j_call: TRBJ2-7
v_call: TRBV2

cdr3_aa: CATSSPGGGQETQYF
j_call: TRBJ2-5
v_call: TRBV15

cdr3_aa: CASSIPTGKVREQYF
j_call: TRBJ2-7
v_call: TRBV7-8

cdr3_aa: CASWVGGSSEAFF
j_call: TRBJ1-1
v_call: TRBV12-3/TRBV12-4

cdr3_aa: CSVEEGAGYGYTF
j_call: TRBJ1-2
v_call: TRBV29-1

cdr3_aa: CASSLWGLAGPEGLYEQYF
j_call: TRBJ2-7
v_call: TRBV11-1

cdr3_aa: CASSLWDTSYSYEQYF
j_call: TRBJ2-7
v_call: TRBV11-2

cdr3_aa: CASSNRTDTLF
j_call: TRBJ1-1
v_call: TRBV7-6

cdr3_aa: CASRGQGSWQPQHF
j_call: TRBJ1-5
v_call: TRBV6-1

cdr3_aa: CSVKEAGLYQETQYF
j_call: TRBJ2-5
v_call: TRBV29-1

cdr3_aa: CSAEGGMNTGELFF
j_call: TRBJ2-2
v_call: TRBV20-1

cdr3_aa: CASSLVQVVGEQYF
j_call: TRBJ2-7
v_call: TRBV12-3/TRBV12-4